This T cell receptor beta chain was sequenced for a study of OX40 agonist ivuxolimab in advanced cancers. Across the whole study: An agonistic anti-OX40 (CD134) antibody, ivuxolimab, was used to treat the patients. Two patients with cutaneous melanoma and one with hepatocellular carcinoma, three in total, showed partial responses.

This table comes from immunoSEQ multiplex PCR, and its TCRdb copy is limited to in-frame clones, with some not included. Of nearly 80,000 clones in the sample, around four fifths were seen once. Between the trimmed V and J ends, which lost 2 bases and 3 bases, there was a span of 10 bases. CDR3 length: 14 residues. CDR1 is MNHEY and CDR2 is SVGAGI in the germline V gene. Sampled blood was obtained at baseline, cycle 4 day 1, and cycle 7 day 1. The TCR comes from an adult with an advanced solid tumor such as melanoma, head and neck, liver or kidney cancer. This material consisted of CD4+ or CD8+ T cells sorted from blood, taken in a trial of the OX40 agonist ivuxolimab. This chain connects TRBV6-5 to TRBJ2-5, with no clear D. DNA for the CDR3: TGTGCCAGCAGTTACATTGGTCAGGAAGAGACCCAGTACTTC. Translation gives CASSYIGQEETQYF.